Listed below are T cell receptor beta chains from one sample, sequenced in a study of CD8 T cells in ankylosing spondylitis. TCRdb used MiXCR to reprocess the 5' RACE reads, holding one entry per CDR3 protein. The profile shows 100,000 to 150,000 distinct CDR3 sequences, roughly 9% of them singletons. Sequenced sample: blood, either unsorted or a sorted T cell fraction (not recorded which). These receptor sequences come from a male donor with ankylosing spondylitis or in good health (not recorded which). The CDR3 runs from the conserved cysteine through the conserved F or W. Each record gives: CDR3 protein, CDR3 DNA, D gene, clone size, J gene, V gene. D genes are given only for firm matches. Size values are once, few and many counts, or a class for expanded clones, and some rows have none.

CASSFWGRDEQFF | TGTGCCAGCAGCTTCTGGGGGAGGGATGAGCAGTTCTTC | TRBD2 | many | TRBJ2-1 | TRBV7-8
CASSVFAGTGILYGYTF | TGTGCCAGCAGTGTATTCGCCGGGACAGGTATCCTGTATGGCTACACCTTC | TRBD1 | few | TRBJ1-2 | TRBV12-3/TRBV12-4
CSARDSVQGGYEQYF | TGCAGTGCTAGAGATTCTGTGCAGGGTGGCTACGAGCAGTACTTC | . | . | TRBJ2-7 | TRBV20-1
CASSVSGTGLYEQYF | TGTGCCAGCAGCGTAAGTGGGACAGGGTTATACGAGCAGTACTTC | TRBD1 | many | TRBJ2-7 | TRBV7-2
CASSEGVAFTDTQYF | TGTGCCAGCAGTGAAGGTGTAGCGTTCACAGATACGCAGTATTTT | . | many | TRBJ2-3 | TRBV6-4
CASSRETGALAQYF | TGTGCCAGCAGCAGGGAGACAGGGGCCTTGGCCCAGTACTTC | TRBD1 | few | TRBJ2-5 | TRBV7-9
CSARPPGEETQYF | TGCAGTGCTAGACCCCCGGGAGAAGAGACCCAGTACTTC | . | many | TRBJ2-5 | TRBV20-1
CASSPGGDTDTQYF | TGTGCCAGCAGCCCCGGGGGGGACACAGATACGCAGTATTTT | TRBD2 | . | TRBJ2-3 | TRBV7-3
CASSPAQANYNEQFF | TGTGCCAGCTCACCAGCGCAAGCGAACTACAATGAGCAGTTCTTC | . | . | TRBJ2-1 | TRBV18
CASSLELPDYEQYF | TGCGCCAGCAGCTTGGAACTTCCAGACTACGAGCAGTACTTC | . | . | TRBJ2-7 | TRBV5-1
CASSLVQGVGEQYF | TGCGCCAGCAGCTTGGTCCAGGGGGTGGGCGAGCAGTACTTC | TRBD1 | few | TRBJ2-7 | TRBV5-1
CASSLSGGGGEKLFF | TGTGCCAGCAGTTTATCAGGGGGCGGCGGGGAAAAACTGTTTTTT | TRBD1 | many | TRBJ1-4 | TRBV12-3/TRBV12-4
CASSFLMGQGGNTIYF | TGTGCCAGCAGTTTCCTTATGGGGCAGGGCGGAAACACCATATATTTT | . | many | TRBJ1-3 | TRBV28
CSAPLGGLAGSTDTQYF | TGCAGTGCCCCGTTAGGGGGACTAGCGGGAAGCACAGATACGCAGTATTTT | TRBD2 | many | TRBJ2-3 | TRBV20-1
CASSQDRLAGFSYNEQFF | TGTGCCAGCAGCCAAGATCGGCTAGCGGGATTCTCCTACAATGAGCAGTTCTTC | TRBD2 | . | TRBJ2-1 | TRBV3-1
CSVAPGHNTGELFF | TGCAGCGTTGCTCCGGGACACAACACCGGGGAGCTGTTTTTT | . | many | TRBJ2-2 | TRBV29-1
CASSGRGEGVETQYF | TGCGCCAGCAGCGGGAGGGGCGAAGGTGTGGAGACCCAGTACTTC | TRBD2 | many | TRBJ2-5 | TRBV5-1
CASSPTGGYTGELFF | TGCGCCAGCAGCCCGACAGGGGGATACACCGGGGAGCTGTTTTTT | TRBD1 | few | TRBJ2-2 | TRBV5-1
CASSPPRGDRGTDTQYF | TGCGCCAGCAGCCCTCCCCGCGGGGACAGGGGCACAGATACGCAGTATTTT | TRBD1 | . | TRBJ2-3 | TRBV5-1
CSVVRYLTDTQYF | TGCAGCGTTGTAAGATACCTCACAGATACGCAGTATTTT | . | few | TRBJ2-3 | TRBV29-1
CASSVPWVGGINEQFF | TGTGCCAGCAGCGTACCCTGGGTTGGGGGTATAAATGAGCAGTTCTTC | . | many | TRBJ2-1 | TRBV5-5
CASQWDAGNQPQHF | TGTGCCAGCCAATGGGACGCTGGCAATCAGCCCCAGCATTTT | . | many | TRBJ1-5 | TRBV6-2/TRBV6-3
CASSQITGGPTEAFF | TGCGCCAGCAGCCAAATCACAGGGGGCCCAACTGAAGCTTTCTTT | TRBD1 | many | TRBJ1-1 | TRBV4-1
CASSFRTRTEAFF | TGTGCCAGCAGCTTCAGGACACGGACTGAAGCTTTCTTT | . | many | TRBJ1-1 | TRBV7-8
CASSPGIAGRDYEQYF | TGCGCCAGCAGCCCGGGAATAGCGGGTCGGGACTACGAGCAGTACTTC | TRBD2 | many | TRBJ2-7 | TRBV5-1
CASSPWRGNEQFF | TGTGCCAGCAGCCCCTGGCGTGGCAATGAGCAGTTCTTC | . | . | TRBJ2-1 | TRBV25-1
CSASLGQGIEEQYF | TGCAGTGCTAGTTTAGGACAGGGGATTGAGGAGCAGTACTTC | TRBD1 | many | TRBJ2-7 | TRBV20-1
CASSSLGTGLNSPLHF | TGTGCCAGCAGCTCATTAGGGACAGGGCTCAATTCACCCCTCCACTTT | TRBD1 | . | TRBJ1-6 | TRBV7-6